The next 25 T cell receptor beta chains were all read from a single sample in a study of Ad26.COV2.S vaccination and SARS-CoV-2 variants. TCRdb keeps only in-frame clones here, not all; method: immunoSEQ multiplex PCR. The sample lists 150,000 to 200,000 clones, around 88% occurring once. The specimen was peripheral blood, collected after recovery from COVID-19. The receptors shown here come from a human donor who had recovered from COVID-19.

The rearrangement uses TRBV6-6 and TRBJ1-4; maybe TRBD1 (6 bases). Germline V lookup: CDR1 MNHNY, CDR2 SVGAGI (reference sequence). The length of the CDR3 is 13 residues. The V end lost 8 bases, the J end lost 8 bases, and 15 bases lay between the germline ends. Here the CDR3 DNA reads TGTGCCAGCTTTGAGGGGGGCGGCGAAAAACTGTTTTTT. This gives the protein CASFEGGGEKLFF.

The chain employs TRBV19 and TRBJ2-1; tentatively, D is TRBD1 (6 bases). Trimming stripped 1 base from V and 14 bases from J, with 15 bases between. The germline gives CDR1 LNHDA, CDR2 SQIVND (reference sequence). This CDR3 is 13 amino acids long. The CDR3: CASSIALDSEEFF. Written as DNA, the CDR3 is TGTGCCAGTAGTATAGCCCTGGACAGTGAAGAGTTCTTC.

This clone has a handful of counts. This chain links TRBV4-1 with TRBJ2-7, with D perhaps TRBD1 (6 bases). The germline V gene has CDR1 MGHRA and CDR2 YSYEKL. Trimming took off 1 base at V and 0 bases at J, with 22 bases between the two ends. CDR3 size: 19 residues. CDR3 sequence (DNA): TGCGCCAGCAGCCAAGTGGTGGGTCCCAGACAGGTTAACTCCTACGAGCAGTACTTC. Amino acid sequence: CASSQVVGPRQVNSYEQYF.

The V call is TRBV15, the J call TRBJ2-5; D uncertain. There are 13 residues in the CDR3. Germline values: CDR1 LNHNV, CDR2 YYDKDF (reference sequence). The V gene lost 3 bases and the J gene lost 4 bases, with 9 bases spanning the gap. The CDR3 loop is CATSSGLAETQYF. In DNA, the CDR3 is TGTGCCACCAGCAGCGGTTTGGCAGAGACCCAGTACTTC.

CDR3 in amino acids: CASSLRTRDTEAFF. DNA of the CDR3: TGTGCCAGCTCACTGCGGACAAGAGACACTGAAGCTTTCTTT. The chain has TRBV18 and TRBJ1-1; tentative D call: TRBD1 (5 bases). The germline V and J ends were trimmed by 4 bases and 3 bases, with 12 bases remaining between them. The CDR3 totals 14 residues. Germline CDR1 is KGHSH and CDR2 is LQKENI.

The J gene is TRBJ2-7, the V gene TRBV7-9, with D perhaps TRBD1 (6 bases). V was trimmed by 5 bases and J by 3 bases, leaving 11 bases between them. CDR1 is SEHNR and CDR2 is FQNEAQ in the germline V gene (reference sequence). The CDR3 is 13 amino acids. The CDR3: CASSQRTVYEQYF. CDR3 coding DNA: TGTGCCAGCAGCCAACGGACAGTCTACGAGCAGTACTTC.

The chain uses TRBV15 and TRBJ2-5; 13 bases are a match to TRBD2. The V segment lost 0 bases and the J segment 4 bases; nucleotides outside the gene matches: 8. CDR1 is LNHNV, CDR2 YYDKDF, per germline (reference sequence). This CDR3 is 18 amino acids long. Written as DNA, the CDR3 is TGTGCCACCAGCAGAGAAGGGACTAGCGGGGTGTTGGGAGAGACCCAGTACTTC. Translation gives CATSREGTSGVLGETQYF.

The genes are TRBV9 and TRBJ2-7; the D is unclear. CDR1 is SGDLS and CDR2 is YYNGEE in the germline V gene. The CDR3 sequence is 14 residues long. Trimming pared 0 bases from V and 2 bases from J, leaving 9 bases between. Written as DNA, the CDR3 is TGTGCCAGCAGCGTAGGGGATTCCACCTACGAGCAGTACTTC. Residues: CASSVGDSTYEQYF.

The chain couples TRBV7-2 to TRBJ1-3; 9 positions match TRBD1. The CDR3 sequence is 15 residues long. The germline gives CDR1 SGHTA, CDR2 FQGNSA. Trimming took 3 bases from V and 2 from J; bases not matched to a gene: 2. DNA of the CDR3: TGTGCCAGCAGCTTGGGGACAGGGACTGGAAACACCATATATTTT. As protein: CASSLGTGTGNTIYF. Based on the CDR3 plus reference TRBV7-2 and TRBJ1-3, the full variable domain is GAGVSQSPSNKVTEKGKDVELRCDPISGHTALYWYRQSLGQGLEFLIYFQGNSAPDKSGLPSDRFSAERTGGSVSTLTIQRTQQEDSAVYLCASSLGTGTGNTIYFGEGSWLTVV.

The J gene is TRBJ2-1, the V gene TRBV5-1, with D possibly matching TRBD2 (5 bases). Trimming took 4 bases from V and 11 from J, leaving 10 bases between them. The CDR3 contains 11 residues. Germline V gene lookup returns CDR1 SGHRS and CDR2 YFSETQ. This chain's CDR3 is CASSLGSQQFF. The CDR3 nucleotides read TGCGCCAGCAGCCTGGGGAGTCAGCAGTTCTTC.

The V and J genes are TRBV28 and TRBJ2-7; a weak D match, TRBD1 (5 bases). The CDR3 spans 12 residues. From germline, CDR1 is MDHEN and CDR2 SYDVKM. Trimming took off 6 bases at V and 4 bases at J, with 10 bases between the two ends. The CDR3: CASSQRQYEQYF. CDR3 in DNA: TGTGCCAGCAGCCAACGACAGTACGAGCAGTACTTC.

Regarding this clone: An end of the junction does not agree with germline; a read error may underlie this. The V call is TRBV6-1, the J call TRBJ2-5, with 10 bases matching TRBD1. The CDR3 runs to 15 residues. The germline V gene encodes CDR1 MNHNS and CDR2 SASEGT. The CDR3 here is CASREDRGLSETQYF. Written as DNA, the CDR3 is TGTGCCAGCAGGGAAGACAGGGGGCTTAGCGAGACCCAGTACTTC.

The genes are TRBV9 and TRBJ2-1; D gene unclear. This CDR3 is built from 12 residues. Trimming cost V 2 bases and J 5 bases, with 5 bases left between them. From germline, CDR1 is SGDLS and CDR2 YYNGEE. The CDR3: CASSVTDNEQFF. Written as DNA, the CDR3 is TGTGCCAGCAGCGTTACGGACAATGAGCAGTTCTTC.

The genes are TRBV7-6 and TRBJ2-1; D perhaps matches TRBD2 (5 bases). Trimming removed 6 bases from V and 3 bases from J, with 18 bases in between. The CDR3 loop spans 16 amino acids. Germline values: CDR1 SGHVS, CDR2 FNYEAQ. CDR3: CASSAMRALGYNEQFF. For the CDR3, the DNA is TGTGCCAGCAGTGCAATGCGGGCGTTGGGCTACAATGAGCAGTTCTTC.

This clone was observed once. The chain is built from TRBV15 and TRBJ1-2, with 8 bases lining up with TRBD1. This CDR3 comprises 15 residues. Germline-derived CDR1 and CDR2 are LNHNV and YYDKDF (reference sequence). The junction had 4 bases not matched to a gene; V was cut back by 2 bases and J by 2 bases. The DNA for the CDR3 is TGTGCCACCAGCAGATTGCAGGGGGCCAACTATGGCTACACCTTC. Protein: CATSRLQGANYGYTF.

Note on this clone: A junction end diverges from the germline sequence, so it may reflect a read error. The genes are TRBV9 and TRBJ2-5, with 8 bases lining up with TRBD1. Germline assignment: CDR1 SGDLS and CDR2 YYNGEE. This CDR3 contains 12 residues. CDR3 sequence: CASSGRQGKADF. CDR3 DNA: TGTGCCAGCAGCGGTCGACAGGGGAAGGCGGACTTC. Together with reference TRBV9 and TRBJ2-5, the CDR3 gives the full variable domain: DSGVTQTPKHLITATGQRVTLRCSPRSGDLSVYWYQQSLDQGLQFLIQYYNGEERAKGNILERFSAQQFPDLHSELNLSSLELGDSALYFCASSGRQGKADFGPGTRLLVL.

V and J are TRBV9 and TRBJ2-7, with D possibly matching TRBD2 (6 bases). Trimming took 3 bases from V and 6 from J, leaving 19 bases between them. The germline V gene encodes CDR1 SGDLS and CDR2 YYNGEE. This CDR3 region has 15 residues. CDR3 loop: CASSASGVGLGEQYF. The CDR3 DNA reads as TGTGCCAGCAGCGCTTCGGGGGTGGGCTTAGGCGAGCAGTACTTC.

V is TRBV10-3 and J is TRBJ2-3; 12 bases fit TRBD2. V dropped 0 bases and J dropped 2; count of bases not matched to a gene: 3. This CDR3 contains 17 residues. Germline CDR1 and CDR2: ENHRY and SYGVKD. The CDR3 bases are TGTGCCATCAGTGAGTCGAGGACTAGCGGGGTCACAGATACGCAGTATTTT. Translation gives CAISESRTSGVTDTQYF.

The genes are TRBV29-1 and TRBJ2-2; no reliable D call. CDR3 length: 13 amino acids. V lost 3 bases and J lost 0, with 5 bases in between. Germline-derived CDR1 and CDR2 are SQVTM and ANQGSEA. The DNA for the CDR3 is TGCAGCGTTGATCAAGCGAACACCGGGGAGCTGTTTTTT. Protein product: CSVDQANTGELFF.

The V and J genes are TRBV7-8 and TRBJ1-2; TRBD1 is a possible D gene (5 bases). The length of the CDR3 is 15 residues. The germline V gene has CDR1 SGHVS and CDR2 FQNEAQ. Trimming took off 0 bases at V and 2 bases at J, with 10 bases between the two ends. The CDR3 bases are TGTGCCAGCAGCTTAGCCCCAGAGGGGAACTATGGCTACACCTTC. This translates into CASSLAPEGNYGYTF.

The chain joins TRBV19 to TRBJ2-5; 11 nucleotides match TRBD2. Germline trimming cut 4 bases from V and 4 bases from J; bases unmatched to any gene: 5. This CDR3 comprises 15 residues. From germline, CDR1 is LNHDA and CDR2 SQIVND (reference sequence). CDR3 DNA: TGTGCCAGTAGTAGACCCGGGACTAGCGGAGAGACCCAGTACTTC. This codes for CASSRPGTSGETQYF. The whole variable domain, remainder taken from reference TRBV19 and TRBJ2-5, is DGGITQSPKYLFRKEGQNVTLSCEQNLNHDAMYWYRQDPGQGLRLIYYSQIVNDFQKGDIAEGYSVSREKKESFPLTVTSAQKNPTAFYLCASSRPGTSGETQYFGPGTRLLVL.

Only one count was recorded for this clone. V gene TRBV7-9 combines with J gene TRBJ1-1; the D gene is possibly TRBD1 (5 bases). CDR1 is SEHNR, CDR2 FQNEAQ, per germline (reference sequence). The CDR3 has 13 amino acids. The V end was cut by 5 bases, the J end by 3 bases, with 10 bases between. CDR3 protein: CASSTDRYTEAFF. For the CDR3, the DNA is TGTGCCAGCAGCACTGACAGATACACTGAAGCTTTCTTT.

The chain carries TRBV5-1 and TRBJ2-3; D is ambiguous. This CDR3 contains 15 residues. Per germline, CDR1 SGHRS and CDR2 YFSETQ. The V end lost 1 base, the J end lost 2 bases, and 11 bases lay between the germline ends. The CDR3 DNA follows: TGCGCCAGCAGCTTGTACAGATCCCCCACAGATACGCAGTATTTT. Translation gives CASSLYRSPTDTQYF.

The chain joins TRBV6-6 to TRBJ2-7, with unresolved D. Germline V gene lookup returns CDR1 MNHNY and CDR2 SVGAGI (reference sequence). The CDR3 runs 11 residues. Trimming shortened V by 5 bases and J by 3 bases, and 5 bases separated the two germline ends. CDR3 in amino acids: CASSVDYEQYF. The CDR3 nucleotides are TGTGCCAGCAGTGTAGACTACGAGCAGTACTTC.

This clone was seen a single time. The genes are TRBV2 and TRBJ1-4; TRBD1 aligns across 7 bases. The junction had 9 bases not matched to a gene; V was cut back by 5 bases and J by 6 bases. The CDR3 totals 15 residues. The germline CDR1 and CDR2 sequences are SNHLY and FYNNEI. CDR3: CASSRQGGFDEKLFF. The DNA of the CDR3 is TGTGCCAGCAGTAGGCAGGGGGGGTTCGATGAAAAACTGTTTTTT.